This passage covers 8 T cell receptor beta chains from one sample sequenced in a study of blood T cell repertoires in COVID-19. The assay was immunoSEQ multiplex PCR, and TCRdb's table has in-frame clones only and misses some. In the table there are hundreds of thousands of clones, about 87% of which are singletons. Source material: peripheral blood. These receptors all come from a woman between 45 and 65 years old who had recovered from COVID-19.

The J gene is TRBJ2-7, the V gene TRBV29-1; a weak D match, TRBD2 (7 bases). V dropped 4 bases and J dropped 7 bases, with 17 bases sitting between them. CDR1 is SQVTM and CDR2 is ANQGSEA in the germline V gene. This CDR3 is built from 13 residues. The CDR3 DNA reads as TGCAGCGTTGCGCGGGGGCGGGCTGAAGAGCAGTACTTC. Translated: CSVARGRAEEQYF.

The chain carries TRBV7-2 and TRBJ1-4, with D hard to call. Germline assignment: CDR1 SGHTA and CDR2 FQGNSA. CDR3 size: 16 residues. Trimming took off 0 bases at V and 2 bases at J, with 10 bases between the two ends. This CDR3 reads CASSLAGLLTNEKLFF. DNA of the CDR3: TGTGCCAGCAGCTTAGCGGGCCTCCTTACTAATGAAAAACTGTTTTTT.

The rearrangement links TRBV10-3 to TRBJ1-2; D might be TRBD1 (6 bases). Germline V lookup: CDR1 ENHRY, CDR2 SYGVKD. The CDR3 spans 14 residues. V lost 3 bases and J lost 0, with 8 bases in between. The CDR3 DNA reads TGTGCCATCAGTGATCAGGGGACTAACTATGGCTACACCTTC. Translating gives CAISDQGTNYGYTF.

This chain links TRBV11-2 with TRBJ2-5, with no clear D. Germline V gene data show CDR1 as SGHAT and CDR2 as FQNNGV. CDR3 length: 12 amino acids. V shed 1 base and J shed 7 bases, with 7 bases lying between them. This CDR3 reads CASSLGSGTQYF. CDR3 DNA sequence: TGTGCCAGCAGCTTAGGGTCCGGGACCCAGTACTTC.

The chain carries TRBV7-9 and TRBJ2-5; tentative D call: TRBD1 (5 bases). Trimming took off 5 bases at V and 4 bases at J, with 17 bases between the two ends. This CDR3 comprises 15 residues. Looked up from germline, CDR1 is SEHNR and CDR2 is FQNEAQ (reference sequence). The CDR3 DNA reads TGTGCCAGCAGCCCCCGTGCAGGGTATAGAGAGACCCAGTACTTC. It encodes CASSPRAGYRETQYF.

The chain has TRBV7-2 and TRBJ2-5, with D maybe TRBD2 (6 bases). CDR1 and CDR2 from the germline V gene are SGHTA and FQGNSA. Trimming shortened V by 5 bases and J by 1 base, and 14 bases separated the two germline ends. The CDR3 has 15 residues. The DNA of the CDR3 is TGTGCCAGCAGCCCCCGTCGGGACTTCCAAGAGACCCAGTACTTC. Protein: CASSPRRDFQETQYF.

There are a few counts of this clone. The chain is built from TRBV3-1 (or the pseudogene TRBV3-2) and TRBJ1-6, with 11 bases fitting TRBD1. CDR3 length: 14 residues. CDR1 is LGHDT, CDR2 YNNKEL, per germline (reference sequence). V was pared by 8 bases and J by 6 bases, with 3 bases of the junction left unmatched. This chain's CDR3 is CASAGTGGNSPLHF. CDR3 bases: TGTGCCAGCGCCGGGACAGGGGGTAATTCACCCCTCCACTTT.

CDR3 protein: CASSYSGTGVGDTQYF. CDR3 DNA sequence: TGTGCCAGCAGTTACTCGGGGACAGGGGTGGGAGATACGCAGTATTTT. This chain links TRBV6-5 with TRBJ2-3; 10 bases align to TRBD1. CDR3 length equals 16 residues. Germline CDR1 and CDR2: MNHEY and SVGAGI. The J segment lost 5 bases and the V segment lost 0 bases, leaving 5 bases of the junction unmatched.